The TCR beta chain under discussion was sequenced for a study of T cells in Graves' hyperthyroidism and ophthalmopathy. From RNA transcripts, TCR beta CDR3 regions were amplified. With the HTBI primer set, the TCR CDR3 went through a first round of RT-PCR. One entry per CDR3 protein, called by TCRdb with MiXCR from the multiplex PCR reads. The table lists about 590,000 distinct CDR3 sequences, less than 20% of them singletons. The length of the CDR3 is 18 residues. Germline loops: CDR1 MNHEY, CDR2 SVGAGI. With V trimmed by 4 bases and J by 5 bases, 13 bases remained unmatched. The chain is built from TRBV6-5 and TRBJ2-3, with TRBD2 matching 12 bases. The TCR was taken from a woman aged 25 to 39 with Graves' hyperthyroidism. The material sequenced was blood. The DNA of the CDR3 is TGTGCCAGCAGTTCCCTCCCTGGACTAGCGGGAAATGGAGATACGCAGTATTTT. Encoded protein: CASSSLPGLAGNGDTQYF.